This T cell receptor (beta chain) was identified during a study of blood T cell repertoires in COVID-19. On the study more broadly: Researchers got acute and convalescent COVID-19 samples from the United States, Italy and Spain. Sample material is recorded as cDNA or gDNA derived from T cells, B-cell-depleted T cells, or PBMCs.

Seattle patients were enrolled during active infection and followed longitudinally. Authors' methods: Amplified reference gene primers provided the basis for estimating nucleated cell counts. Method: immunoSEQ multiplex PCR; TCRdb's copy keeps in-frame clones and lacks some. From that table come the V and J calls and clone size; the DNA was used to work out D and trimming. The sample shows a few hundred thousand clones, more than 85% of them seen only once. This receptor was taken from a woman aged 45-59 years with COVID-19, enrolled during active disease. The sequencing input was peripheral blood.

As DNA, the CDR3 is TGTGCCAGCAGCCTCGGACAGGGGGATGAGACCCAGTACTTC. It translates to CASSLGQGDETQYF. The chain has TRBV27 and TRBJ2-5, with 10 bases identical to TRBD1. The CDR3 spans 14 residues. Trimming removed 6 bases from V and 5 bases from J; junction bases left unmatched: 6. Germline V lookup: CDR1 MNHEY, CDR2 SMNVEV (reference sequence).